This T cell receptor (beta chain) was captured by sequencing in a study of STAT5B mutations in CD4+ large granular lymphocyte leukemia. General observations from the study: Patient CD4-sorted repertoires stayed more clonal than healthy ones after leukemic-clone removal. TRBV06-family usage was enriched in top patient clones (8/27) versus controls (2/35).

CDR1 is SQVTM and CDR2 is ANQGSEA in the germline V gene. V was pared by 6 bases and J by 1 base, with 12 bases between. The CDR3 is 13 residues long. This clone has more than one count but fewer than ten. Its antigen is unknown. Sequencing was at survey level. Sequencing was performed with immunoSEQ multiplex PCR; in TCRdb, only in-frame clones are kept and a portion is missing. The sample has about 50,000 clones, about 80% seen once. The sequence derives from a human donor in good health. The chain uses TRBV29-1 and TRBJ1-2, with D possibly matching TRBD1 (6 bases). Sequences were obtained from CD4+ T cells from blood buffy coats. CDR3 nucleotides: TGCAGCGTCACAACAGGGAATAACTATGGCTACACCTTC. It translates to CSVTTGNNYGYTF.